The 5 T cell receptor beta chains reported below all come from one sample, sequenced in a study of control samples from healthy donors and cancer patients (dated by TCRdb to the early 2020s). The library was obtained by the immunoSEQ multiplex PCR assay. Not all clones reach the TCRdb copy of this immuneACCESS table, which keeps in-frame sequences only. Checked studies attribute under half of the gap to unresolved V genes and leave the rest unexplained. A total of about 140,000 clones appear in this sample, 70% to 90% of them only once. Approximately 1.7% of the sample rests with the top ten. Sequenced: blood. These receptor sequences come from a man younger than 30 in good health.

The chain couples TRBV2 to TRBJ1-6; TRBD1 matches at 12 bases. CDR3 length: 17 residues. The junction had 8 bases not matched to a gene; V was cut back by 6 bases and J by 5 bases. Looked up from germline, CDR1 is SNHLY and CDR2 is FYNNEI. The CDR3 here is CASSPRDRGQDNSPLHF. The CDR3 DNA is TGTGCCAGCAGCCCACGGGACAGGGGGCAAGATAATTCACCCCTCCACTTT.

This chain links TRBV5-4 with TRBJ1-2; 7 bases agree with TRBD1. CDR1 and CDR2 from the germline V gene are SGHNT and YYREEE (reference sequence). The CDR3 is made up of 13 amino acids. The J segment lost 3 bases and the V segment lost 2 bases, leaving 1 base of the junction unmatched. For the CDR3, the DNA is TGTGCCAGCAGCTTTGACAGGGACTATGGCTACACCTTC. It translates to CASSFDRDYGYTF.

The chain recombines TRBV25-1 with TRBJ2-7; unclear D gene. V was pared by 1 base and J by 0 bases, with 16 bases between. There are 17 residues in the CDR3. CDR1 is MGHDK, CDR2 SYGVNS, per germline. CDR3: CASSESVGSPSSYEQYF. In DNA, the CDR3 is TGTGCCAGCAGTGAATCGGTAGGGTCCCCGAGCTCCTACGAGCAGTACTTC.

The gene calls are TRBV6-1 and TRBJ2-1, with D possibly TRBD1 on 6 matching bases. Germline CDR1 and CDR2: MNHNS and SASEGT. There are 14 residues in the CDR3. Trimming removed 1 base from V and 15 bases from J, with 19 bases in between. CDR3 nucleotide sequence: TGTGCCAGCAGTGAAGGAGGGGACACCGGACGCACGTTCTTC. The encoded protein is CASSEGGDTGRTFF.

The V call is TRBV30, the J call TRBJ1-5, with D uncertain. Germline CDR1 reads GTSNPN; CDR2 reads SVGIG (reference sequence). Deletions cut 2 bases from V and 6 bases from J, with 11 bases between. The CDR3 totals 13 residues. CDR3 sequence: CAWSTGFGQPQHF. For the CDR3, the DNA is TGTGCCTGGAGTACGGGTTTCGGTCAGCCCCAGCATTTT.